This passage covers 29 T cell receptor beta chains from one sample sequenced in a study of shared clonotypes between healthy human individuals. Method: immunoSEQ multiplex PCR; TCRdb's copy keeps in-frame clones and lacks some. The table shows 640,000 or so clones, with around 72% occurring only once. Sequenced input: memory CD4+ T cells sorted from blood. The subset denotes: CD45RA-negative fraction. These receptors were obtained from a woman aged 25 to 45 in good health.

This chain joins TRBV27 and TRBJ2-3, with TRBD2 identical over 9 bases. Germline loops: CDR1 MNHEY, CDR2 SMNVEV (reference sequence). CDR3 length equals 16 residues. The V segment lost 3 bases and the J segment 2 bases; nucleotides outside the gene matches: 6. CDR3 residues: CASSFLSSGTTDTQYF. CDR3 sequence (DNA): TGTGCCAGCAGTTTTTTGTCTAGCGGGACCACAGATACGCAGTATTTT.

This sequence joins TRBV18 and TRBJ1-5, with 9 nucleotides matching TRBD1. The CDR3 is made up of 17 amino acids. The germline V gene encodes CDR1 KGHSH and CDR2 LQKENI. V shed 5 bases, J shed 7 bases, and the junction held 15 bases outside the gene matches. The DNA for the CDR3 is TGTGCCAGCTCAGAGCTTGAACCGGGACAGGGCAGCCAGCCCCAGCATTTT. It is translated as CASSELEPGQGSQPQHF.

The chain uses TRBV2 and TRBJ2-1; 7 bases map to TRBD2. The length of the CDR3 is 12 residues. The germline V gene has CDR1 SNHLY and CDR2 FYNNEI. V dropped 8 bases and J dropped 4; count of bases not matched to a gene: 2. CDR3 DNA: TGTGCCAGCTGGGACTATTACAATGAGCAGTTCTTC. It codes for CASWDYYNEQFF.

The DNA for the CDR3 is TGCGCCAGCAGCCCCGGGGACGGCCGGGATGGCTACACCTTC. Its translation is CASSPGDGRDGYTF. This rearrangement joins TRBV5-1 to TRBJ1-2, with a weak D call TRBD1 (5 bases). The CDR3 contains 14 residues. V was pared by 4 bases and J by 6 bases, with 16 bases between. Germline V gene lookup returns CDR1 SGHRS and CDR2 YFSETQ.

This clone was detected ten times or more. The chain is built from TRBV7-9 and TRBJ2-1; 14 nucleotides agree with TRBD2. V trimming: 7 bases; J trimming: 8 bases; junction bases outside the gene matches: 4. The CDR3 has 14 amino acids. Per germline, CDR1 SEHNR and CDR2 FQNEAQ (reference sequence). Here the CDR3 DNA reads TGTGCCAGCACGGGACTAGCGGGAGCGTATGAGCAGTTCTTC. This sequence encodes CASTGLAGAYEQFF.

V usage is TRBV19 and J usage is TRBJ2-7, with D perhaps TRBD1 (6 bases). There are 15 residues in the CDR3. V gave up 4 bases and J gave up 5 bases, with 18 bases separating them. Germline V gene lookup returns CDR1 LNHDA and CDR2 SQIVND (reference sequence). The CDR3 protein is CASSTRRRTANEQYF. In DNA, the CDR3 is TGTGCCAGTAGTACTCGGCGAAGGACAGCGAACGAGCAGTACTTC.

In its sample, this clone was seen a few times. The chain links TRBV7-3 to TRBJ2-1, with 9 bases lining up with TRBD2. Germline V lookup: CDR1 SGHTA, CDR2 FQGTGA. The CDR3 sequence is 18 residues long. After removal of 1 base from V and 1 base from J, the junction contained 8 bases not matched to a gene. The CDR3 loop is CASSLRGAGGLSYNEQFF. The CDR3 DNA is TGTGCCAGCAGCTTAAGGGGAGCGGGAGGCCTTTCCTACAATGAGCAGTTCTTC.

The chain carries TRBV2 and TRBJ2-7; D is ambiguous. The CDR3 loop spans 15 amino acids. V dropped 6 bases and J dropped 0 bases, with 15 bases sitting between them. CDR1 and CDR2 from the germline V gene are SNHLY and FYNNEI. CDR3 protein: CASSPGRASSYEQYF. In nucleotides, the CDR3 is TGTGCCAGCAGCCCCGGACGGGCCAGCTCCTACGAGCAGTACTTC. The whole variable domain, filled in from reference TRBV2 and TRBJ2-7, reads EPEVTQTPSHQVTQMGQEVILRCVPISNHLYFYWYRQILGQKVEFLVSFYNNEISEKSEIFDDQFSVERPDGSNFTLKIRSTKLEDSAMYFCASSPGRASSYEQYFGPGTRLTVT.

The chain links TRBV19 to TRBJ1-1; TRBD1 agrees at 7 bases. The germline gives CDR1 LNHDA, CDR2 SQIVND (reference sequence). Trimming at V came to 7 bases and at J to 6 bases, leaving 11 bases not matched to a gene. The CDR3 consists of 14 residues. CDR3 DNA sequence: TGTGCCAGTACCTCCTTAACAGGGGACCCTGAAGCTTTCTTT. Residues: CASTSLTGDPEAFF.

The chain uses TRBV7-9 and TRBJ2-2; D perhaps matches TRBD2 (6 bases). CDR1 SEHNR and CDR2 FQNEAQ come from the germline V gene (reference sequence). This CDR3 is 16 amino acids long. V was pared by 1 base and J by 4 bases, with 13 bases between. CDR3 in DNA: TGTGCCAGCAGCTTAGTCGGTCGGGGGACCACCGGGGAGCTGTTTTTT. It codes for CASSLVGRGTTGELFF.

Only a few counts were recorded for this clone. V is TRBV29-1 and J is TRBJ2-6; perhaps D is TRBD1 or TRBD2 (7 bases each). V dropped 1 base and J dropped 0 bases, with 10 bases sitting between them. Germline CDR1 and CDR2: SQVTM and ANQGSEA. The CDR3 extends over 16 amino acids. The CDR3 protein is CSVEARGGSGANVLTF. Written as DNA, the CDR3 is TGCAGCGTTGAAGCCAGGGGGGGCTCTGGGGCCAACGTCCTGACTTTC.

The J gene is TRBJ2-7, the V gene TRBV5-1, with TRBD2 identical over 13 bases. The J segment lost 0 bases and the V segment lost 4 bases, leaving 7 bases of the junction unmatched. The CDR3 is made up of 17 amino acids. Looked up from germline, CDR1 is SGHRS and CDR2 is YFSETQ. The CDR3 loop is CASSPRTSGSYSYEQYF. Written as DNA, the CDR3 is TGCGCCAGCAGCCCACGGACTAGCGGGAGTTACTCCTACGAGCAGTACTTC.

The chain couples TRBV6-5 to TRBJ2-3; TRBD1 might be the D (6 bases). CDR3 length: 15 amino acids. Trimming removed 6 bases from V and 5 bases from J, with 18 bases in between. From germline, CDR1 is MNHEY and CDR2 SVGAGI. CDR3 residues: CASRSDRRRLDTQYF. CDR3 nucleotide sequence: TGTGCCAGCAGATCGGACAGAAGAAGGCTAGATACGCAGTATTTT.

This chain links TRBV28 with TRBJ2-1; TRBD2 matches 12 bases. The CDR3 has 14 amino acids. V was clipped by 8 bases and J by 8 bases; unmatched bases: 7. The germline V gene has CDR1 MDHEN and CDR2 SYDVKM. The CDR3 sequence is CASETSGSKDEQFF. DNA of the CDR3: TGTGCCAGCGAGACTAGCGGGAGTAAGGATGAGCAGTTCTTC.

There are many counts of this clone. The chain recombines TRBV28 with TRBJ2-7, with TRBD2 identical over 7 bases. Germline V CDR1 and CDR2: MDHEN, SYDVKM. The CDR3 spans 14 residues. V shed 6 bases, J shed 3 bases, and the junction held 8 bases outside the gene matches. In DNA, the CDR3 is TGTGCCAGCAGACGTGGACTAGGAATCTACGAGCAGTACTTC. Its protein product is CASRRGLGIYEQYF.

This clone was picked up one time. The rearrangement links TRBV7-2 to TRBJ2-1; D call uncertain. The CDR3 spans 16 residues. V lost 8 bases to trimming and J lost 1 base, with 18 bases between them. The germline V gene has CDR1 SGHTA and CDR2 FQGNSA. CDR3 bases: TGTGCCAGCTCCTCAGGTCGGAGCGCTTCCTACAATGAGCAGTTCTTC. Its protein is CASSSGRSASYNEQFF.

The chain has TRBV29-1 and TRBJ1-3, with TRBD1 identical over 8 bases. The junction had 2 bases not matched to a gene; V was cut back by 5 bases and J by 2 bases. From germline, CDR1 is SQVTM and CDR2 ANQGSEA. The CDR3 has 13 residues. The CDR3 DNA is TGCAGCGTTATGGACAGGGCTGGAAACACCATATATTTT. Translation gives CSVMDRAGNTIYF.

Here the CDR3 reads CASSLGGGSSTDTQYF. In DNA form, the CDR3 reads TGTGCCAGCAGCTTAGGTGGCGGGTCTAGCACAGATACGCAGTATTTT. The J gene is TRBJ2-3, the V gene TRBV11-2, with a possible D match to TRBD2 (5 bases). The germline CDR1 and CDR2 sequences are SGHAT and FQNNGV. The CDR3 has 16 residues. The V and J ends lost 1 base and 0 bases respectively, with 11 bases between them.

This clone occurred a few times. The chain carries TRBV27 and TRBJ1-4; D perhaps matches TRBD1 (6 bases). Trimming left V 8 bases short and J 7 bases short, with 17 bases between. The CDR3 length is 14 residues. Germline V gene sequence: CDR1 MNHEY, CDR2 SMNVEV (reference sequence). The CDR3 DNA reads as TGTGCCAGCTCCCGGACAGTGCCTATTGAAAAACTGTTTTTT. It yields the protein CASSRTVPIEKLFF.

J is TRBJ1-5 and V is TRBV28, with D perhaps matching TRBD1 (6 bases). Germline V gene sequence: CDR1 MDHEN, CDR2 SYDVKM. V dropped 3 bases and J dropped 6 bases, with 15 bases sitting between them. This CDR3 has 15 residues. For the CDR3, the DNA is TGTGCCAGCAGTTTCGGCGGCGGGGGCGGTCAGCCCCAGCATTTT. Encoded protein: CASSFGGGGGQPQHF.

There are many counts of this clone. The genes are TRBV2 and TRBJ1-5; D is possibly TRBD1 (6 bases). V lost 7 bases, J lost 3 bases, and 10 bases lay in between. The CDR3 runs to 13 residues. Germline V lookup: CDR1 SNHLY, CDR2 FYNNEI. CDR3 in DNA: TGTGCCAGCATGCGACAGGACAATCAGCCCCAGCATTTT. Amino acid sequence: CASMRQDNQPQHF.

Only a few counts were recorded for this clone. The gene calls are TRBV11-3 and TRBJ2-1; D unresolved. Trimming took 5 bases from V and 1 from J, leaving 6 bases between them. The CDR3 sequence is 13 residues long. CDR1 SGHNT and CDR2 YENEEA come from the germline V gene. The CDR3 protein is CASSAKSYNEQFF. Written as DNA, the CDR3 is TGTGCCAGCAGCGCCAAGTCCTACAATGAGCAGTTCTTC.

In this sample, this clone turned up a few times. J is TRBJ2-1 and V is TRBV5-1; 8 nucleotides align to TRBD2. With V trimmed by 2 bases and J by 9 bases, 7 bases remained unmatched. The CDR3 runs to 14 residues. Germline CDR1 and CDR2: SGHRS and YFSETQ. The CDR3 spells CASSFEVGTSEQFF. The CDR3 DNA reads TGCGCCAGCAGCTTCGAGGTAGGGACTAGTGAGCAGTTCTTC.

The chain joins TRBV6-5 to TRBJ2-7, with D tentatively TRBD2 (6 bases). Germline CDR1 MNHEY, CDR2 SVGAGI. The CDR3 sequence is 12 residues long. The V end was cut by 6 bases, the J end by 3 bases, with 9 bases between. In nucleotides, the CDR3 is TGTGCCAGCAGAGCGGACTACTACGAGCAGTACTTC. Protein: CASRADYYEQYF.

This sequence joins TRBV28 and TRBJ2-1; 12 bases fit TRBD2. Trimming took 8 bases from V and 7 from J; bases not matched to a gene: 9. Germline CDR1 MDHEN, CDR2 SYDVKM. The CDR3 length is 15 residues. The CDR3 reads CASGTLAGGPNEQFF. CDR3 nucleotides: TGTGCCAGCGGGACACTAGCGGGAGGTCCGAATGAGCAGTTCTTC.

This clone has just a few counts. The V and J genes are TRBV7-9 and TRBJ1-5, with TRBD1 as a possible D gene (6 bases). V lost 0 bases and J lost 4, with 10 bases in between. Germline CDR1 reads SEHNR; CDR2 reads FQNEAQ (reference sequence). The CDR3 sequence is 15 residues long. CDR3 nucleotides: TGTGCCAGCAGCTTAGCCGACAGGCATAATCAGCCCCAGCATTTT. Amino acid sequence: CASSLADRHNQPQHF.

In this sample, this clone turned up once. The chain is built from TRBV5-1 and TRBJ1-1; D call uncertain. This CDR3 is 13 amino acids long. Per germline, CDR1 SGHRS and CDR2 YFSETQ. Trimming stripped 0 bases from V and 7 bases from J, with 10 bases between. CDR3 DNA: TGCGCCAGCAGCTTGGATGCAGCCATTGAAGCTTTCTTT. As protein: CASSLDAAIEAFF. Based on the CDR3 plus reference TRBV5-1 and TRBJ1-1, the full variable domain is KAGVTQTPRYLIKTRGQQVTLSCSPISGHRSVSWYQQTPGQGLQFLFEYFSETQRNKGNFPGRFSGRQFSNSRSEMNVSTLELGDSALYLCASSLDAAIEAFFGQGTRLTVV.

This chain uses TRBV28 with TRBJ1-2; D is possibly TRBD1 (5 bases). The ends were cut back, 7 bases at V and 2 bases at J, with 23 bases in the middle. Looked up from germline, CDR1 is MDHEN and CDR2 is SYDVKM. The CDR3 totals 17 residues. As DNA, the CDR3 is TGTGCCAGCAAGTCCCGGCCGGGGCAGGGACGAAACTATGGCTACACCTTC. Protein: CASKSRPGQGRNYGYTF.

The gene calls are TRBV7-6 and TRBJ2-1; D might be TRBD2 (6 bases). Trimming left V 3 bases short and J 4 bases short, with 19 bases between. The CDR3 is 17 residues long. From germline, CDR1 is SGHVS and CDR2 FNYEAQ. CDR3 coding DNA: TGTGCCAGCAGCTTCACAGCGAGACTAGAACGTTACAATGAGCAGTTCTTC. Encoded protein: CASSFTARLERYNEQFF.